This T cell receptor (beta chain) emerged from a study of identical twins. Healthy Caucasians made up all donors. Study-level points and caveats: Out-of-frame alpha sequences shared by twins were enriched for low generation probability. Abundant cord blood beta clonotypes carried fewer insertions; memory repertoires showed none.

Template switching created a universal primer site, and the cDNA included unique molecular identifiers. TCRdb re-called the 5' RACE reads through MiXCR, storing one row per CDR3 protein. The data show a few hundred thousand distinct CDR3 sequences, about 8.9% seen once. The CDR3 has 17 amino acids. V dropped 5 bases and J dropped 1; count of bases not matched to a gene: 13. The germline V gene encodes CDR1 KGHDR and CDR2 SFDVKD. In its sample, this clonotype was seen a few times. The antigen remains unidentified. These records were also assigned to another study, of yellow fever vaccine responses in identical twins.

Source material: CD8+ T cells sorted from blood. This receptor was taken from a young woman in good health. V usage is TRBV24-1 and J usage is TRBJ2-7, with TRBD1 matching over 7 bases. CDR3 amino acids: CATSGQGQKIISYEQYF. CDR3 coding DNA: TGTGCCACCAGTGGACAGGGACAGAAAATTATTTCCTACGAGCAGTACTTC.